This T cell receptor beta chain was captured in a study of blood T cell repertoires in COVID-19. Whole-study context: COVID-19 samples, acute and convalescent, were from the United States, Italy and Spain. T cells, B-cell-depleted T cells, or PBMCs supplied cDNA or gDNA.

CDR1 and CDR2 (germline): LNHNV, YYDKDF (reference sequence). V was pared by 0 bases and J by 7 bases, with 7 bases of the junction left unmatched. This CDR3 has 15 residues. Clones were sequenced by immunoSEQ multiplex PCR, and TCRdb holds only the in-frame ones, with some missing. The sample consists of about 11,000 clones, over 70% of them appearing once. The chain joins TRBV15 to TRBJ2-7; the match to TRBD2 covers 9 bases. The specimen was peripheral blood. This TCR was recovered from a man between 60 and 70 years old with COVID-19, enrolled during active disease. Written as DNA, the CDR3 is TGTGCCACCAGCAGAGATACAGCGGGGGGACGTGAGCAGTACTTC. Amino acid sequence: CATSRDTAGGREQYF.